A selection of T cell receptor beta chains follows, all from one sample in a study of blood T cell repertoires in COVID-19. Sequenced by immunoSEQ multiplex PCR; TCRdb stores in-frame clones only, minus some. The sample carries about 300,000 clones, more than 70% recorded once. The source material was peripheral blood. The receptors were sampled from a man aged 18 to 30 who had recovered from COVID-19. The CDR3 runs from the conserved cysteine through the conserved F or W. A D gene is named only where the DNA matches it firmly. The listing skips clone size in some rows; elsewhere it reads once, few, many or a size class.

clone_size	j_call	d_call	v_call	cdr3_nt	cdr3_aa
NA	TRBJ1-5	TRBD1	TRBV5-5	TGTGCCAGCAGCCCCTGGACAGGCATCAATCAGCCCCAGCATTTT	CASSPWTGINQPQHF
few	TRBJ2-7	TRBD1	TRBV18	TGTGCCAGCTCACTTCTGGGACAGGCCGGAAGCCACGAGCAGTACTTC	CASSLLGQAGSHEQYF
NA	TRBJ1-3	NA	TRBV30	TGTGCCTGGAGTCTATCTGGAAACACCATATATTTT	CAWSLSGNTIYF
NA	TRBJ2-3	TRBD2	TRBV11-2	TGTGCCAGCAGCCCGTTAGCGGGGGGGAAGACAGATACGCAGTATTTT	CASSPLAGGKTDTQYF
NA	TRBJ2-1	TRBD2	TRBV7-9	TGTGCCAGCAGCTACCTAGGACTAGCTAACAATGAGCAGTTCTTC	CASSYLGLANNEQFF
NA	TRBJ2-3	NA	TRBV24-1	TGTGCCACCAGTTCTACAGGCACAGATACGCAGTATTTT	CATSSTGTDTQYF
NA	TRBJ2-7	TRBD2	TRBV11-2	TGTGCCAGCAGCTTTCATCTAGCGGACTCCTACGAGCAGTACTTC	CASSFHLADSYEQYF
NA	TRBJ2-2	NA	TRBV18	TGTGCCAGCGCGATCCGGGACAAAAACACCGGGGAGCTGTTTTTT	CASAIRDKNTGELFF
few	TRBJ1-1	NA	TRBV15	TGTGCCACCAGCACCAGATCGGCGGTCACTGAAGCTTTCTTT	CATSTRSAVTEAFF
NA	TRBJ2-1	NA	TRBV10-3	TGTGCCATCTCACCAGCGGGCTCCTACAATGAGCAGTTCTTC	CAISPAGSYNEQFF
NA	TRBJ1-1	NA	TRBV14	TGTGCCAGCAGCTTGGGCCCGAACACTGAAGCTTTCTTT	CASSLGPNTEAFF
NA	TRBJ2-2	TRBD1	TRBV29-1	TGCAGCGTTGAAACGGGACAGAGTAACACCGGGGAGCTGTTTTTT	CSVETGQSNTGELFF
once	TRBJ2-6	NA	TRBV6-5	TGTGCCAGCAGTTACGGTGGCGGGTCCGGGGCCAACGTCCTGACTTTC	CASSYGGGSGANVLTF
once	TRBJ2-7	TRBD2	TRBV11-1	TGTGCCAGCAGCTTGAGCGGGAGGGCCAGCGAGCAGTACTTC	CASSLSGRASEQYF
NA	TRBJ2-7	NA	TRBV5-6	TGTGCCAGCAGCTTGACCTGGGGAGGCGAGCAGTACTTC	CASSLTWGGEQYF
once	TRBJ1-1	NA	TRBV5-1	TGCGCCAGCAGCCTGTCCCCGGGTATAAACACTGAAGCTTTCTTT	CASSLSPGINTEAFF
NA	TRBJ2-7	TRBD1	TRBV11-2	TGTGCCAGCAGCCCAGGGACAGGCGCTTTCTCCTACGAGCAGTACTTC	CASSPGTGAFSYEQYF
NA	TRBJ2-1	TRBD1	TRBV27	TGTGCGACTGCCAACTCCCTCCGACAGGGGGCGGATGAGCAGTTCTTC	CATANSLRQGADEQFF
NA	TRBJ2-5	NA	TRBV7-2	TGTGCCAGCAGCCCGGGGACTCCGCAAGAGACCCAGTACTTC	CASSPGTPQETQYF
NA	TRBJ1-1	NA	TRBV10-3	TGTGCCATCAGGGACAAGAACACTGAAGCTTTCTTT	CAIRDKNTEAFF
NA	TRBJ2-5	NA	TRBV11-2	TGTGCCAGCAGCTCAACTGCAGGGGATCAGGAGACCCAGTACTTC	CASSSTAGDQETQYF
NA	TRBJ2-7	NA	TRBV7-2	TGTGCCAGCAGCCCCCGGAGGTACGAGCAGTACTTC	CASSPRRYEQYF
NA	TRBJ2-7	NA	TRBV18	TGTGCCAGCTCACCACCGATTGCAGGGCCCTCGTACGAGCAGTACTTC	CASSPPIAGPSYEQYF
few	TRBJ2-2	TRBD1	TRBV6-2/TRBV6-3	TGTGCCAGCAGTTACTCGGGACAGGGCGCCACCGGGGAGCTGTTTTTT	CASSYSGQGATGELFF
NA	TRBJ2-1	NA	TRBV24-1	TGTGCCACCTCTTTCGGGGTTAGCGATGAGCAGTTCTTC	CATSFGVSDEQFF
NA	TRBJ2-1	NA	TRBV18	TGTGCCAGCTCATACAGCTACAATGAGCAGTTCTTC	CASSYSYNEQFF
NA	TRBJ1-2	TRBD1	TRBV4-3	TGCGCCAGCAGCCAAGAATGGGACAGGGGCACAGCTAACTATGGCTACACCTTC	CASSQEWDRGTANYGYTF
NA	TRBJ2-5	TRBD2	TRBV5-1	TGCGCCAGCAGCTTGGCATCGACTAGCGGACAAGAGACCCAGTACTTC	CASSLASTSGQETQYF
once	TRBJ2-5	NA	TRBV27	TGTGCCAGCTCGCTGTTTTCTGGCGAGACCCAGTACTTC	CASSLFSGETQYF
NA	TRBJ1-1	TRBD1	TRBV13	TGTGCCAGCAGCTCACAGGGGGCGGATGAAGCTTTCTTT	CASSSQGADEAFF